The 15 T cell receptor beta chains given below trace back to one sample, sequenced in a study of blood T cell repertoires in COVID-19. Data came from immunoSEQ multiplex PCR; TCRdb stores just in-frame clones and leaves some out. The sample includes some 200,000 clones, around 81% seen only once; the top ten take more than 2.5%. Sequences were obtained from peripheral blood. The receptors originated from a woman aged 30 to 39 who had recovered from COVID-19.

The genes are TRBV5-1 and TRBJ2-3; D not resolved. Deletions cut 0 bases from V and 0 bases from J, with 8 bases between. The CDR3 consists of 15 residues. Germline lookup yields CDR1 SGHRS and CDR2 YFSETQ. The CDR3 sequence: CASSLDGFSTDTQYF. Here the CDR3 DNA reads TGCGCCAGCAGCTTGGACGGGTTCAGCACAGATACGCAGTATTTT.

The chain combines TRBV10-3 with TRBJ1-6; D remains ambiguous. The V and J ends lost 9 bases and 5 bases respectively, with 11 bases between them. This CDR3 is 13 amino acids long. Germline-derived CDR1 and CDR2 are ENHRY and SYGVKD. The CDR3, as DNA: TGTGCCATTGGACGGGAAAATAATTCACCCCTCCACTTT. This translates into CAIGRENNSPLHF.

The chain couples TRBV30 to TRBJ2-4; D perhaps matches TRBD1 (7 bases). Per germline, CDR1 GTSNPN and CDR2 SVGIG (reference sequence). V shed 1 base and J shed 7 bases, with 14 bases lying between them. The CDR3 length is 14 residues. The CDR3 DNA sequence: TGTGCCTGGAGTGCCCAGGGGGGCGCCAACATTCAGTACTTC. It specifies CAWSAQGGANIQYF.

The CDR3 reads CASSQGTPGLVYEQYF. As DNA, the CDR3 is TGTGCCAGCAGCCAAGGGACCCCGGGACTCGTCTACGAGCAGTACTTC. The genes are TRBV3-1 (or the pseudogene TRBV3-2) and TRBJ2-7, with D maybe TRBD2 (6 bases). Germline assignment: CDR1 LGHDT and CDR2 YNNKEL (reference sequence). CDR3 size: 16 residues. The V end was cut by 1 base, the J end by 3 bases, with 16 bases between.

The V call is TRBV11-3, the J call TRBJ1-1; 8 nucleotides align to TRBD1. V shed 0 bases and J 8 bases; nucleotides not matched to a gene: 2. This CDR3 region has 13 residues. From germline, CDR1 is SGHNT and CDR2 YENEEA. The CDR3 coding sequence is TGTGCCAGCAGCTTAGAGTCAGGGGGCGAAGCTTTCTTT. This encodes CASSLESGGEAFF. Combining the CDR3 with reference TRBV11-3 and TRBJ1-1 gives the whole variable domain EAGVVQSPRYKIIEKKQPVAFWCNPISGHNTLYWYLQNLGQGPELLIRYENEEAVDDSQLPKDRFSAERLKGVDSTLKIQPAELGDSAVYLCASSLESGGEAFFGQGTRLTVV.

In regard to this clone: At one end the junction does not follow the germline gene, possibly because of a read error. The V and J genes are TRBV7-7 and TRBJ2-1, with 10 bases identical to TRBD1. The CDR3 loop spans 15 amino acids. The germline gives CDR1 SSHAT, CDR2 FNYEAQ (reference sequence). This CDR3 is CASSPRDRGYNEQFF. Here the CDR3 DNA reads TGTGCTAGCAGCCCCCGGGACAGGGGTTACAATGAGCAGTTCTTC.

The gene calls are TRBV9 and TRBJ1-1; possible D gene TRBD1, 6 bases. V lost 4 bases and J lost 12, with 13 bases in between. Germline loops: CDR1 SGDLS, CDR2 YYNGEE. CDR3 length: 11 residues. CDR3 amino acids: CASSPGVLPFF. CDR3 in DNA: TGTGCCAGCAGCCCAGGGGTGCTGCCTTTCTTT.

The gene calls are TRBV10-3 and TRBJ2-5, with 7 bases identical to TRBD1. The tail of the sequence fits TRBJ2-7 better, so the J call may be wrong. This CDR3 spans 13 amino acids. Germline V CDR1 and CDR2: ENHRY, SYGVKD. The CDR3 coding sequence is TGTGCCATCAGTGAGAACAGGGGCTACGAGCAGTACTTC. It yields the protein CAISENRGYEQYF.

This clone turned up a few times. The V call is TRBV10-3, the J call TRBJ1-5; D is ambiguous. The germline V and J ends were trimmed by 3 bases and 0 bases, with 15 bases remaining between them. The CDR3 has 17 residues. CDR1 and CDR2 from the germline V gene are ENHRY and SYGVKD. CDR3 nucleotides: TGTGCCATCAGTGAAGGTTCAGGCGATTATAGCAATCAGCCCCAGCATTTT. It translates to CAISEGSGDYSNQPQHF.

The gene calls are TRBV6-6 and TRBJ1-3; 7 bases are shared with TRBD1. The trim removed 6 bases at V and 1 base at J, leaving 6 bases unmatched. CDR1 is MNHNY, CDR2 SVGAGI, per germline (reference sequence). The CDR3 spans 15 residues. CDR3 nucleotides: TGTGCCAGCAGACCACGACAGGGTTCTGGAAACACCATATATTTT. As protein: CASRPRQGSGNTIYF.

J is TRBJ1-5 and V is TRBV19, with D maybe TRBD1 (5 bases). The CDR3 covers 13 residues. Germline V lookup: CDR1 LNHDA, CDR2 SQIVND (reference sequence). V was shortened by 10 bases and J by 7 bases, with 17 bases between the two germline ends. CDR3 in DNA: TGTGCCACACGCGGGACTGGTGGCCAGCCCCAGCATTTT. It encodes CATRGTGGQPQHF.

Of note for this clone: This sample includes further DNA sequences coding for the same CDR3. J is TRBJ1-2 and V is TRBV9, with a tentative D call TRBD1 (6 bases). V was shortened by 0 bases and J by 1 base, with 10 bases between the two germline ends. This CDR3 region has 15 residues. CDR1 SGDLS and CDR2 YYNGEE come from the germline V gene. The CDR3 sequence: CASSVEGRGNYGYTF. CDR3 in DNA: TGTGCCAGCAGCGTAGAGGGCAGGGGTAACTATGGCTACACCTTC.

This chain joins TRBV28 and TRBJ1-5, with D maybe TRBD1 (6 bases). Germline V lookup: CDR1 MDHEN, CDR2 SYDVKM. The CDR3 is 14 amino acids. The germline V and J ends were trimmed by 3 bases and 5 bases, with 11 bases remaining between them. CDR3 nucleotide sequence: TGTGCCAGCAGTTTTCCGGACAGATATCAGCCCCAGCATTTT. Amino acid sequence: CASSFPDRYQPQHF. The full variable domain, rest sourced from reference TRBV28 and TRBJ1-5, is DVKVTQSSRYLVKRTGEKVFLECVQDMDHENMFWYRQDPGLGLRLIYFSYDVKMKEKGDIPEGYSVSREKKERFSLILESASTNQTSMYLCASSFPDRYQPQHFGDGTRLSIL.

The chain uses TRBV5-5 and TRBJ2-7; 13 nucleotides align to TRBD2. The germline V gene has CDR1 SGHKS and CDR2 YYEKEE (reference sequence). Trimming at V came to 4 bases and at J to 3 bases, leaving 7 bases not matched to a gene. The CDR3 length is 16 residues. CDR3 in amino acids: CASSPTGTSGDYEQYF. DNA of the CDR3: TGTGCCAGCAGCCCAACCGGGACTAGCGGGGACTACGAGCAGTACTTC.

The chain is built from TRBV6-5 and TRBJ2-7, with 8 bases lining up with TRBD1. Unmatched junction bases numbered 8, after V lost 4 bases and J lost 3 bases. CDR1 and CDR2 from the germline V gene are MNHEY and SVGAGI. The CDR3 consists of 15 residues. The DNA of the CDR3 is TGTGCCAGCAGTTTCCAGACAGGGGTCATCTACGAGCAGTACTTC. This sequence encodes CASSFQTGVIYEQYF.